This TCR beta chain derives from a study of T cells in Graves' hyperthyroidism and ophthalmopathy. What was amplified from RNA transcripts were TCR beta CDR3 regions. The TCR CDR3 was amplified in a first-round RT-PCR using the HTBI primer set. Via MiXCR, TCRdb re-called the multiplex PCR reads, giving one row per CDR3 protein. Here the sample spans hundreds of thousands of distinct CDR3 sequences, roughly 50% being singletons. This clonotype has more than one count but fewer than ten. A much larger clone lies one base from this, so it may be a read error. The TCR originated in a woman aged 18-29 years with Graves' hyperthyroidism. The sample comprised peripheral blood or thyroid tissue (not recorded which).

CDR3 DNA: TGTGCCAGCAAGGGTCTACCTGATCAGCCCCAGCATTTT. This translates into CASKGLPDQPQHF. The genes are TRBV6-1 and TRBJ1-5; no reliable D call. The CDR3 spans 13 residues. Deletions cut 7 bases from V and 5 bases from J, with 12 bases between. From germline, CDR1 is MNHNS and CDR2 SASEGT.